The 18 T cell receptor beta chains reported below all come from one sample, sequenced in a study of cytomegalovirus exposure and HLA in healthy donors (dated by TCRdb to between 2016 and 2019). The library relied on the immunoSEQ multiplex PCR assay. For the multiplex PCR, a mixture combining 60 forward primers for TCR Vbeta segments and 13 reverse primers for TCR Jbeta segments was used. The immuneACCESS repertoire file appears here via TCRdb, limited to in-frame rearrangements. These files lack a portion of the clones; in checked studies, under half of the deficit traces to unresolved V genes, and the cause of the others is not known. In this sample the table shows 95,000 to 150,000 clones, 74% of which occur a single time. The ten largest clones represent 3.5% to 5% of the sample. Sequenced input: PBMCs. These receptors came from a woman aged 45-60 years in good health and CMV-seropositive.

Only one count was recorded for this clone. The CDR3 region is CASSLTGRRRPAGVDGYTF. CDR3 in DNA: TGTGCCAGCAGCTTAACAGGGAGACGGAGACCCGCGGGAGTGGATGGCTACACCTTC. The genes are TRBV7-7 and TRBJ1-2; possible D gene TRBD1, 6 bases. The CDR3 is 19 residues long. Per the germline V gene, CDR1 is SSHAT and CDR2 is FNYEAQ (reference sequence). V lost 2 bases, J lost 6 bases, and 28 bases lay in between.

Relative to its sample, this clone is medium-sized. The chain links TRBV27 to TRBJ2-3; 7 bases align to TRBD2. J lost 3 bases, V lost 4 bases, and 10 bases had no gene match. The length of the CDR3 is 16 residues. Germline V gene data show CDR1 as MNHEY and CDR2 as SMNVEV (reference sequence). As DNA, the CDR3 is TGTGCCAGCAGTTCCACAAAAGCGGGGAGGACAGATACGCAGTATTTT. It is translated as CASSSTKAGRTDTQYF.

The chain joins TRBV6-1 to TRBJ1-1, with D unresolved. V was clipped by 7 bases and J by 1 base, with 10 bases between them. In germline, CDR1 is MNHNS, CDR2 SASEGT. The CDR3 runs 13 residues. CDR3 sequence (DNA): TGTGCCAGCACCCGACGGGAGAACACTGAAGCTTTCTTT. Protein sequence: CASTRRENTEAFF.

The chain recombines TRBV7-2 with TRBJ2-5, with D unclear. V was pared by 4 bases and J by 5 bases, with 8 bases between. From germline, CDR1 is SGHTA and CDR2 FQGNSA. This CDR3 is 12 amino acids long. CDR3 sequence: CASSSTRETQYF. The CDR3 nucleotides read TGTGCCAGCAGCTCCACTCGGGAGACCCAGTACTTC.

The chain recombines TRBV6-6 with TRBJ1-2; the D gene is possibly TRBD1 (5 bases). Trimming left V 6 bases short and J 4 bases short, with 12 bases between. CDR1 and CDR2 (germline): MNHNY, SVGAGI (reference sequence). The CDR3 is made up of 13 amino acids. The CDR3 protein is CASSLGQLYGYTF. The CDR3 DNA follows: TGTGCCAGCAGCCTGGGGCAGCTCTATGGCTACACCTTC.

In DNA form, the CDR3 reads TGTGCCAGCAGCCCGAGGTGGGGGGGCAGGTCAGATACGCAGTATTTT. Protein product: CASSPRWGGRSDTQYF. The chain carries TRBV7-8 and TRBJ2-3, with TRBD2 as a possible D gene (7 bases). The CDR3 runs 16 residues. The germline CDR1 and CDR2 sequences are SGHVS and FQNEAQ. V lost 5 bases, J lost 4 bases, and 19 bases lay in between.

This chain joins TRBV9 and TRBJ1-2; D is unresolved. The V end was cut by 7 bases, the J end by 4 bases, with 20 bases between. Germline CDR1 SGDLS, CDR2 YYNGEE. The CDR3 has 15 residues. CDR3 sequence (DNA): TGTGCCAGCTCTCACGGCAGGAAGTTATCCTATGGCTACACCTTC. Translating it yields CASSHGRKLSYGYTF.

The rearrangement uses TRBV9 and TRBJ1-5; D is unresolved. From germline, CDR1 is SGDLS and CDR2 YYNGEE. V was cut by 0 bases and J by 0 bases, with 7 bases left in between. The CDR3 is 15 residues long. The CDR3 coding sequence is TGTGCCAGCAGCGTAGGGCCTCTTAGCAATCAGCCCCAGCATTTT. Its translation: CASSVGPLSNQPQHF.

The V call is TRBV7-2, the J call TRBJ2-7, with D maybe TRBD2 (5 bases). Germline CDR1 SGHTA, CDR2 FQGNSA. CDR3 size: 14 residues. V dropped 4 bases and J dropped 2 bases, with 12 bases sitting between them. The CDR3 sequence is CASSSTPGTYEQYF. In DNA, the CDR3 is TGTGCCAGCAGCTCTACTCCGGGGACCTACGAGCAGTACTTC.

V is TRBV5-1 and J is TRBJ2-7; D perhaps matches TRBD2 (6 bases). CDR3 length: 13 residues. Trimming left V 4 bases short and J 7 bases short, with 15 bases between. Germline V CDR1 and CDR2: SGHRS, YFSETQ. CDR3 DNA: TGCGCCAGCAGCGGGGGGAGGACCGGAGAGCAGTACTTC. The encoded protein is CASSGGRTGEQYF.

The chain uses TRBV2 and TRBJ1-2; D gene ambiguous. The CDR3 has 15 amino acids. Per germline, CDR1 SNHLY and CDR2 FYNNEI. V was pared by 10 bases and J by 1 base, with 19 bases between. The CDR3 region has the DNA TGTGCCACCCAGCGGGGTGGGAGAAATAACTATGGCTACACCTTC. Translation gives CATQRGGRNNYGYTF.

This clone was picked up one time. The chain carries TRBV7-2 and TRBJ2-5; the match to TRBD2 covers 9 bases. The end of the DNA is better explained by TRBJ2-7, so the J call may be wrong. Looked up from germline, CDR1 is SGHTA and CDR2 is FQGNSA. This CDR3 spans 14 amino acids. Written as DNA, the CDR3 is TGTGCCAGCAGCTTAGGCGGGGGGGCCTACGAGCAGTACTTC. Protein product: CASSLGGGAYEQYF.

This clone was seen more than once but under ten times. This chain uses TRBV5-6 with TRBJ2-7; 10 nucleotides agree with TRBD2. The length of the CDR3 is 15 residues. Trimming took 5 bases from V and 3 from J; bases not matched to a gene: 8. Germline V CDR1 and CDR2: SGHDT, YYEEEE. CDR3 sequence reads: CASRAGTSDNYEQYF. The CDR3 nucleotides read TGTGCCAGCAGGGCCGGGACTAGCGATAACTACGAGCAGTACTTC.

The rearrangement uses TRBV9 and TRBJ1-1, with D possibly TRBD1 on 5 matching bases. V was cut by 6 bases and J by 3 bases, with 15 bases left in between. CDR3 size: 14 residues. Per germline, CDR1 SGDLS and CDR2 YYNGEE. The CDR3 loop is CASTPQGYDTEAFF. CDR3 sequence (DNA): TGTGCCAGCACCCCGCAGGGCTATGACACTGAAGCTTTCTTT.

This clone was seen only a few times. CDR3 loop: CASSPLQLNTGELFF. DNA of the CDR3: TGTGCCAGCTCACCACTACAGTTAAACACCGGGGAGCTGTTTTTT. This chain joins TRBV18 and TRBJ2-2; D ambiguous. Looked up from germline, CDR1 is KGHSH and CDR2 is LQKENI. Between the trimmed V and J ends, which lost 1 base and 2 bases, there was a span of 8 bases. CDR3 length: 15 amino acids.

The chain carries TRBV11-3 and TRBJ2-7; 8 nucleotides match TRBD1. With V trimmed by 3 bases and J by 6 bases, 7 bases remained unmatched. Germline V lookup: CDR1 SGHNT, CDR2 YENEEA. The CDR3 spans 14 residues. Written as DNA, the CDR3 is TGTGCCAGCAGCTTCTCAGGGGGCTCGGGCGAGCAGTACTTC. The encoded protein is CASSFSGGSGEQYF. Filled out from reference TRBV11-3 and TRBJ2-7, the complete variable domain reads EAGVVQSPRYKIIEKKQPVAFWCNPISGHNTLYWYLQNLGQGPELLIRYENEEAVDDSQLPKDRFSAERLKGVDSTLKIQPAELGDSAVYLCASSFSGGSGEQYFGPGTRLTVT.

As regards this clone: Within the sample, other DNA sequences also encode this same CDR3. The gene calls are TRBV7-9 and TRBJ2-5, with D unclear. Germline V lookup: CDR1 SEHNR, CDR2 FQNEAQ (reference sequence). The CDR3 runs to 12 residues. The V end lost 5 bases, the J end lost 5 bases, and 9 bases lay between the germline ends. The CDR3 spells CASSKRLETQYF. The CDR3 region has the DNA TGTGCCAGCAGCAAACGGTTGGAGACCCAGTACTTC.

The DNA of the CDR3 is TGTGCCAGTAGTATCGAACCTGGGACAGGCCGGTATGGCTACACCTTC. Translated: CASSIEPGTGRYGYTF. The J gene is TRBJ1-2, the V gene TRBV19, with 8 bases aligning to TRBD1. The ends lost 3 bases at V and 5 bases at J; junction bases unmatched: 11. This CDR3 has 16 residues. The V gene's germline CDR1 is LNHDA and CDR2 SQIVND (reference sequence).